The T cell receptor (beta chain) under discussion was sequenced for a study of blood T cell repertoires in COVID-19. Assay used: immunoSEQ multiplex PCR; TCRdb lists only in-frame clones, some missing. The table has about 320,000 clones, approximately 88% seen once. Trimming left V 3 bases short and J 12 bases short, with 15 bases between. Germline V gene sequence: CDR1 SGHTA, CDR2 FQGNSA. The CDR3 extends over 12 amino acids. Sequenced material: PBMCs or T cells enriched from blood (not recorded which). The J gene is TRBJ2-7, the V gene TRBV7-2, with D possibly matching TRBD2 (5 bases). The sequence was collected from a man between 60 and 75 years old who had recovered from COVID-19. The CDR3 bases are TGTGCCAGCAGCTTTTCTTCGGGATTATGGTACTTC. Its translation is CASSFSSGLWYF.